This T cell receptor beta chain is drawn from a study of T cells expressing NK-cell markers. In the study overall: Sorted CD3+CD56+NKG2C+, CD3+CD56+NKG2C- and CD3+CD56-NKG2C+ T cells provided the TCR beta repertoires. Seropositivity for HCMV was found in most of the eight sequenced donors, with one seronegative.

Germline-derived CDR1 and CDR2 are MNHEY and SVGAGI. This CDR3 has 15 amino acids. From its re-call of the 5' RACE reads, TCRdb lists each CDR3 protein once, without DNA. The sample has roughly 450,000 distinct CDR3 sequences, and its top ten clones hold around 1.4%. The chain carries TRBV6-5 and TRBJ2-1; with no DNA, the TCRdb D assignment of TRBD1 cannot be verified. The sample comprised blood T cells: a sorted CD56 or NKG2C T cell subset, CD4+ or CD8+ T cells, or bulk PBMC T cells (not recorded which). This TCR derives from a woman in her fifties or sixties in good health. CDR3 region: CASSYSGTGGNEQFF.